This T cell receptor beta chain was sequenced during a study of blood T cell repertoires in COVID-19. Overall study: COVID-19 samples collected from the United States, Italy and Spain covered acute and convalescent phases.

With 7 bases clipped from V and 6 bases from J, the junction kept 5 bases outside the gene matches. The CDR3 runs 13 residues. The authors' processing: Reference gene primer amplification yielded estimated nucleated cell counts. The assay was immunoSEQ multiplex PCR, and TCRdb's table has in-frame clones only and misses some. V, J and clone size were drawn from that table, and D and trimming were deduced from the DNA. Of fewer than 200,000 clones listed, roughly 88% were seen once; the top ten hold roughly 1.2%. The clonotype comes from a man in his sixties who had recovered from COVID-19. V is TRBV12-3 or TRBV12-4 and J is TRBJ2-2; 7 bases match TRBD2. Sequenced: peripheral blood. The CDR3 DNA reads as TGTGCCAGCACTCCCGGACTAGCCGGGGAGCTGTTTTTT. As protein: CASTPGLAGELFF.